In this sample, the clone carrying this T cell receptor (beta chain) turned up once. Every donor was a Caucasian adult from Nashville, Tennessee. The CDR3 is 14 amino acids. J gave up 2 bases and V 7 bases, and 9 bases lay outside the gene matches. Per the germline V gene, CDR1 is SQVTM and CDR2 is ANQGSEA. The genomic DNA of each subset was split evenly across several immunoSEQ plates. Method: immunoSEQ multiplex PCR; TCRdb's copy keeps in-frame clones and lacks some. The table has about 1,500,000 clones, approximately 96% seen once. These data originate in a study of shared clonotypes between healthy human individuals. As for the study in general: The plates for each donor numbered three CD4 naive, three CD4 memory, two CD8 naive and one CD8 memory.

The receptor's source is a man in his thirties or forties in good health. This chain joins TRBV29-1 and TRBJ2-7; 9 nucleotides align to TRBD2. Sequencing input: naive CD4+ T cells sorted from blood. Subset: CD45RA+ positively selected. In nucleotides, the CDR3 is TGCAGCGCCACTCGGGCTAGCGGGGCCTACGAGCAGTACTTC. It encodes CSATRASGAYEQYF.